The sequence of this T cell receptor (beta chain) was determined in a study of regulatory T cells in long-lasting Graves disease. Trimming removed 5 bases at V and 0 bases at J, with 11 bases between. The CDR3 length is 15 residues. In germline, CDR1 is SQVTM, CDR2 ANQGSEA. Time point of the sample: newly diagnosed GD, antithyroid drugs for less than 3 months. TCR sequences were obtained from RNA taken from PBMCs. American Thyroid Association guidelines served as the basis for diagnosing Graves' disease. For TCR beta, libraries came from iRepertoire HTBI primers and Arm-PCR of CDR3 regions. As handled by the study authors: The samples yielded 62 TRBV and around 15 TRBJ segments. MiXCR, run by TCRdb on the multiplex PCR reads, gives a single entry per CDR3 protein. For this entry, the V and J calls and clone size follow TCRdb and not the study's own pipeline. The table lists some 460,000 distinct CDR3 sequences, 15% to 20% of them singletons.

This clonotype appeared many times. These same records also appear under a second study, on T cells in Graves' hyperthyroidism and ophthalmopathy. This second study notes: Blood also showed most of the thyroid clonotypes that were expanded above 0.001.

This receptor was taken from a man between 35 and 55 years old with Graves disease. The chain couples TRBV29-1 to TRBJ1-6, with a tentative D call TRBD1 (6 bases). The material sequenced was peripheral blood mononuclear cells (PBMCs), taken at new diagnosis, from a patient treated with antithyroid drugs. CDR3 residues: CSVRTAGSYNSPLHF. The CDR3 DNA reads TGCAGCGTTCGGACAGCCGGCTCCTATAATTCACCCCTCCACTTT.